This TCR beta chain was captured by sequencing in a study of T cell responses to AZD1222 COVID-19 vaccine. Points on this clone: Its antigen is as yet unknown.

Repertoires were generated with immunoSEQ multiplex PCR, while TCRdb's copy carries only in-frame clones and drops some. The sample lists 60,000 to 80,000 clones, 80% to 90% occurring once. Study results and limitations: Vaccination with two AZD1222 doses was followed by a rise in Spike-specific TCR breadth and depth.

This clonotype originated in an adult in good health. The sequences come from peripheral blood, collected on day 0 of AZD1222 vaccination.

The CDR3 sequence is CASTAGGAGTDTQYF. The CDR3 DNA is TGTGCCAGCACCGCTGGGGGGGCGGGCACAGATACGCAGTATTTT. V usage is TRBV6-5 and J usage is TRBJ2-3; D possibly corresponds to TRBD2 (7 bases). Germline CDR1 is MNHEY and CDR2 is SVGAGI. V lost 7 bases and J lost 1, with 15 bases in between. The CDR3 contains 15 residues.